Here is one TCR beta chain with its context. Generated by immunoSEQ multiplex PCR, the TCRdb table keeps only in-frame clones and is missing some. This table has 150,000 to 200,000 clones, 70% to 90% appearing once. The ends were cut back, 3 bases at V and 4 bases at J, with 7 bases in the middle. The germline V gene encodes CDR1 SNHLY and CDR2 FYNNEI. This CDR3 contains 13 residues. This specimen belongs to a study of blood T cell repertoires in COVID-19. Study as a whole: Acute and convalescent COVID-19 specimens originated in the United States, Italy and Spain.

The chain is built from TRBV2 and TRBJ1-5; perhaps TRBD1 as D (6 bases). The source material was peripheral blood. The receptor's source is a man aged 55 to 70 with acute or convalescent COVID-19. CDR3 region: CASSDDRNQPQHF. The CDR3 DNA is TGTGCCAGCAGTGATGACAGGAATCAGCCCCAGCATTTT.